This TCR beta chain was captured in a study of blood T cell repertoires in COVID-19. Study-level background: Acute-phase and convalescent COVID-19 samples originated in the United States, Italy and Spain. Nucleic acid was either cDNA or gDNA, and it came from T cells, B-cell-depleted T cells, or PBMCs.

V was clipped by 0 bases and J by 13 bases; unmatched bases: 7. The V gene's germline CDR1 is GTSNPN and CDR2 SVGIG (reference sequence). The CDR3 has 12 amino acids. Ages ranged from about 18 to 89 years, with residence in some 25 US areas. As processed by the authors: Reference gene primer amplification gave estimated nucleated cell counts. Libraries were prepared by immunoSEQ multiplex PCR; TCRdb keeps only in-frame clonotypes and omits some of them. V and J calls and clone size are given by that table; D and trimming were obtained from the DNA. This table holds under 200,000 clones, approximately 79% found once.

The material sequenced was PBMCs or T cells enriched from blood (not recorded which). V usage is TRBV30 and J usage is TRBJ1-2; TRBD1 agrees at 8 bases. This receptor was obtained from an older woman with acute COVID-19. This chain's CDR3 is CAWSVRRGRTTF. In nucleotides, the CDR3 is TGTGCCTGGAGTGTCCGCAGGGGGCGGACCACCTTC.